These 2 T cell receptor beta chains came from one sample sequenced in a study of blood T cell repertoires in COVID-19. The method was immunoSEQ multiplex PCR; TCRdb's version includes in-frame clones alone and lacks a portion of them. This table has a few hundred thousand clones, roughly 85% appearing once. The sample taken for sequencing was peripheral blood. The source of these receptors is a human donor in a cohort sampled during active COVID-19.

J is TRBJ2-7 and V is TRBV21-1; the table's D call TRBD2 went unverified against the DNA. TRBV21-1 is flagged as a pseudogene. The CDR3 is 16 residues long. As DNA, the CDR3 is TGTGCCAGCAGCAAAGTGATGAGGGAAGGGTCCTACGAGCAGTACTTC. This sequence encodes CASSKVMREGSYEQYF.

This clone was recorded once. V usage is TRBV6-2 or TRBV6-3 and J usage is TRBJ2-7; 8 bases fit TRBD2. CDR3 size: 15 residues. Trimming cost V 4 bases and J 3 bases; bases outside gene matches: 8. CDR1 MNHEY and CDR2 SVGEGT come from the germline V gene. For the CDR3, the DNA is TGTGCCAGCAGTTTTTTTCGCGGGGGGCTCTACGAGCAGTACTTC. Amino acid sequence: CASSFFRGGLYEQYF.